Shown below are 3 T cell receptor beta chains from a single sample sequenced in a study of cytomegalovirus exposure and HLA in healthy donors (TCRdb year 2017). Library preparation used the immunoSEQ multiplex PCR assay. For the multiplex PCR, a mixture combining 60 forward primers for TCR Vbeta segments and 13 reverse primers for TCR Jbeta segments was used. This is the immuneACCESS table as TCRdb keeps it, with only in-frame sequences that have V and J called. A part of the clones is gone; compared with another copy, unresolved V genes explain less than half, and the rest is unexplained. The sample yields about 150,000 clones; 72% were counted once. The ten largest clones add up to roughly 2.1% of the sample. The sequenced material came from PBMCs. These receptors were obtained from a man between 35 and 55 years old in good health and CMV-seronegative.

This chain uses TRBV5-1 with TRBJ2-5; D call uncertain. The CDR3 consists of 14 residues. The germline gives CDR1 SGHRS, CDR2 YFSETQ. With 3 bases removed from V and 1 base from J, the gap between germline ends came to 10 bases. CDR3 DNA sequence: TGCGCCAGCAGCTCCCAGGTCGGCCAAGAGACCCAGTACTTC. It yields the protein CASSSQVGQETQYF. The variable domain in full, completed from reference TRBV5-1 and TRBJ2-5, reads KAGVTQTPRYLIKTRGQQVTLSCSPISGHRSVSWYQQTPGQGLQFLFEYFSETQRNKGNFPGRFSGRQFSNSRSEMNVSTLELGDSALYLCASSSQVGQETQYFGPGTRLLVL.

V is TRBV7-9 and J is TRBJ2-7, with 10 positions matching TRBD1. V dropped 2 bases and J dropped 4; count of bases not matched to a gene: 5. This CDR3 contains 15 residues. Germline loops: CDR1 SEHNR, CDR2 FQNEAQ (reference sequence). This CDR3 reads CASSLRRQGAYEQYF. The CDR3 DNA reads TGTGCCAGCAGCTTACGCCGACAGGGGGCTTACGAGCAGTACTTC.

V gene TRBV10-2 combines with J gene TRBJ2-7, with D possibly TRBD1 on 5 matching bases. Deletions cut 3 bases from V and 3 bases from J, with 9 bases between. There are 13 residues in the CDR3. Looked up from germline, CDR1 is WSHSY and CDR2 is SAAADI. This CDR3 reads CASSEGQGYEQYF. In DNA, the CDR3 is TGCGCCAGCAGTGAAGGGCAGGGCTACGAGCAGTACTTC.